This entry lists 27 T cell receptor beta chains sequenced from one sample in a study of cytomegalovirus exposure and HLA in healthy donors. The PCR had 60 Vbeta and 13 Jbeta primers. Measured with immunoSEQ multiplex PCR; TCRdb has only the in-frame clones, and not every one. The data hold some 190,000 clones, with approximately 87% observed a single time. Sequencing was performed on PBMCs. The receptors were sampled from a man aged 25-40 years in good health and CMV-seronegative.

This clone was counted a single time. The chain joins TRBV19 to TRBJ2-7; 8 nucleotides match TRBD1. The V and J ends lost 1 base and 4 bases, in that order; junction bases with no gene match: 3. Looked up from germline, CDR1 is LNHDA and CDR2 is SQIVND (reference sequence). The CDR3 is 14 residues long. CDR3 region: CASSIGTGMYEQYF. CDR3 sequence (DNA): TGTGCCAGTAGTATAGGGACAGGGATGTACGAGCAGTACTTC.

The V gene is TRBV6-4, the J gene TRBJ2-1; maybe TRBD2 (7 bases). Trimming removed 3 bases from V and 8 bases from J, with 29 bases in between. Germline lookup yields CDR1 MRHNA and CDR2 SNTAGT. The CDR3 runs to 19 residues. The CDR3 nucleotides are TGTGCCAGCAGTGAAGGGGGGGGAAGACCCAGGGGATCGATTTATGAGCAGTTCTTC. Amino acids: CASSEGGGRPRGSIYEQFF.

This clone has only a few counts. V is TRBV5-4 and J is TRBJ1-5; D unclear. Per the germline V gene, CDR1 is SGHNT and CDR2 is YYREEE (reference sequence). There are 13 residues in the CDR3. V lost 0 bases and J lost 4, with 5 bases in between. The CDR3 nucleotides are TGTGCCAGCAGCTTGGGGGAGAATCAGCCCCAGCATTTT. Its protein product is CASSLGENQPQHF.

In this sample, this clone turned up once. This chain links TRBV6-1 with TRBJ2-3; 7 nucleotides match TRBD1. The V gene's germline CDR1 is MNHNS and CDR2 SASEGT. This CDR3 has 20 residues. V trimming: 3 bases; J trimming: 0 bases; junction bases outside the gene matches: 18. The CDR3 region is CASSDFPITQGERSTDTQYF. The CDR3 bases are TGTGCCAGCAGTGACTTCCCCATAACTCAGGGGGAAAGGAGCACAGATACGCAGTATTTT.

This chain uses TRBV28 with TRBJ2-7, with D possibly being TRBD2 (5 bases). Germline CDR1 reads MDHEN; CDR2 reads SYDVKM. The V end lost 3 bases, the J end lost 3 bases, and 18 bases lay between the germline ends. CDR3 length equals 16 residues. Here the CDR3 reads CASSLGSSVRDYEQYF. The CDR3 bases are TGTGCCAGCAGTTTGGGGAGCAGTGTTCGGGACTACGAGCAGTACTTC.

The chain recombines TRBV6-6 with TRBJ1-1, with TRBD1 matching 8 bases. Per the germline V gene, CDR1 is MNHNY and CDR2 is SVGAGI (reference sequence). The V segment lost 6 bases and the J segment 5 bases; nucleotides outside the gene matches: 5. The CDR3 loop spans 13 amino acids. The CDR3 coding sequence is TGTGCCAGCAGCCAAACAGGGGGAACTGAAGCTTTCTTT. Amino acid sequence: CASSQTGGTEAFF.

V and J are TRBV7-2 and TRBJ1-6; D not certain. V gave up 1 base and J gave up 9 bases, with 10 bases separating them. The CDR3 has 14 amino acids. Germline V gene data show CDR1 as SGHTA and CDR2 as FQGNSA. CDR3 bases: TGTGCCAGCAGCTTAGTGGAGTTTTCTTCACCCCTCCACTTT. It translates to CASSLVEFSSPLHF.

The gene calls are TRBV10-3 and TRBJ1-2; 9 positions match TRBD1. CDR3 size: 15 residues. Germline loops: CDR1 ENHRY, CDR2 SYGVKD. V lost 8 bases and J lost 7; bases outside the gene matches: 14. The CDR3 DNA follows: TGTGCCATCTATCCGGGACAGGGTGTTGGCAGTGGCTACACCTTC. This sequence encodes CAIYPGQGVGSGYTF.

The chain uses TRBV5-6 and TRBJ2-7; 11 positions agree with TRBD2. Germline CDR1 and CDR2: SGHDT and YYEEEE. J gave up 5 bases and V 3 bases, and 10 bases lay outside the gene matches. The CDR3 sequence is 16 residues long. In DNA, the CDR3 is TGTGCCAGCAGCTCGTCCTACACTAGCGGGAGTCACGAGCAGTACTTC. Its translation is CASSSSYTSGSHEQYF.

V and J are TRBV6-4 and TRBJ2-1; the D is unclear. This CDR3 contains 13 residues. Between the trimmed V and J ends, which lost 4 bases and 11 bases, there was a span of 15 bases. Per the germline V gene, CDR1 is MRHNA and CDR2 is SNTAGT. The CDR3 reads CASSADDTSKQFF. The CDR3 DNA sequence: TGTGCCAGCAGTGCCGATGACACCTCAAAGCAGTTCTTC.

V usage is TRBV6-1 and J usage is TRBJ2-1; TRBD2 matches 10 bases. Trimming removed 0 bases from V and 5 bases from J; junction bases left unmatched: 1. This CDR3 spans 15 amino acids. Germline values: CDR1 MNHNS, CDR2 SASEGT. CDR3 sequence (DNA): TGTGCCAGCAGTGAAGCACTAGCGGGACACAATGAGCAGTTCTTC. It specifies CASSEALAGHNEQFF.

V usage is TRBV19 and J usage is TRBJ2-5; weak D call: TRBD1 (7 bases). The ends were cut back, 7 bases at V and 5 bases at J, with 14 bases in the middle. The CDR3 spans 13 residues. Germline V gene sequence: CDR1 LNHDA, CDR2 SQIVND (reference sequence). The CDR3 spells CASTSSGGETQYF. CDR3 sequence (DNA): TGTGCCAGTACCTCCTCAGGGGGGGAGACCCAGTACTTC.

The rearrangement joins TRBV2 to TRBJ2-5, with 8 nucleotides matching TRBD1. The end of the DNA is better explained by TRBJ2-7, so the J call may be wrong. Germline-derived CDR1 and CDR2 are SNHLY and FYNNEI. CDR3 length equals 15 residues. The CDR3 bases are TGTGCCAGCAGTGTTATGGGACAGGTATCCTACGAGCAGTACTTC. Residues: CASSVMGQVSYEQYF.

The gene calls are TRBV11-2 and TRBJ1-2, with a possible D match to TRBD1 (5 bases). V shed 5 bases and J shed 2 bases, with 12 bases lying between them. The CDR3 consists of 14 residues. Germline V gives CDR1 SGHAT, CDR2 FQNNGV. The CDR3 nucleotides are TGTGCCAGCAGCCTCGGACACACCAACTATGGCTACACCTTC. Protein product: CASSLGHTNYGYTF.

V usage is TRBV15 and J usage is TRBJ2-7; D remains ambiguous. Germline V CDR1 and CDR2: LNHNV, YYDKDF (reference sequence). V was cut by 2 bases and J by 5 bases, with 19 bases left in between. This CDR3 spans 16 amino acids. In DNA, the CDR3 is TGTGCCACCAGCAGAAGAATGGGCCCAACCAGCAACGAGCAGTACTTC. Translated: CATSRRMGPTSNEQYF.

This chain links TRBV19 with TRBJ1-1; D remains unclear. CDR3 length: 19 residues. The germline V gene encodes CDR1 LNHDA and CDR2 SQIVND (reference sequence). V lost 2 bases, J lost 0 bases, and 22 bases lay in between. The CDR3 here is CASSIHQAEISTMNTEAFF. As DNA, the CDR3 is TGTGCCAGTAGTATACACCAGGCAGAGATTTCGACAATGAACACTGAAGCTTTCTTT. The full variable domain, in which reference TRBV19 and TRBJ1-1 provide the parts outside the CDR3, is DGGITQSPKYLFRKEGQNVTLSCEQNLNHDAMYWYRQDPGQGLRLIYYSQIVNDFQKGDIAEGYSVSREKKESFPLTVTSAQKNPTAFYLCASSIHQAEISTMNTEAFFGQGTRLTVV.

This clone was observed a handful of times. The rearrangement uses TRBV6-6 and TRBJ1-3, with no clear D. CDR1 and CDR2 (germline): MNHNY, SVGAGI (reference sequence). CDR3 length: 15 amino acids. V lost 6 bases and J 3 bases, leaving 15 bases between the germline ends. CDR3 sequence reads: CASSGLRVVGNTIYF. CDR3 in DNA: TGTGCCAGCAGCGGATTGAGGGTGGTTGGAAACACCATATATTTT.

The chain is built from TRBV19 and TRBJ2-7; TRBD1 is a possible D gene (5 bases). CDR1 and CDR2 (germline): LNHDA, SQIVND (reference sequence). CDR3 length: 14 amino acids. The ends were cut back, 3 bases at V and 6 bases at J, with 15 bases in the middle. The DNA for the CDR3 is TGTGCCAGTAGTATCCGGGTAGGGGCTAGCGAGCAGTACTTC. Its translation is CASSIRVGASEQYF.

This chain uses TRBV27 with TRBJ2-7; D might be TRBD1 (6 bases). CDR1 and CDR2 (germline): MNHEY, SMNVEV (reference sequence). CDR3 length: 15 residues. V lost 7 bases to trimming and J lost 4 bases, with 20 bases between them. CDR3 region: CASTKGRGGKYEQYF. The CDR3 bases are TGTGCCAGCACCAAAGGTCGAGGGGGAAAATACGAGCAGTACTTC.

V is TRBV11-2 and J is TRBJ2-7; maybe TRBD1 (5 bases). The CDR3 contains 13 residues. Trimming removed 1 base from V and 7 bases from J, with 11 bases in between. Germline V gene lookup returns CDR1 SGHAT and CDR2 FQNNGV. CDR3 in DNA: TGTGCCAGCAGCTTAGTCCAGGGTAGTGAGCAGTACTTC. Translated: CASSLVQGSEQYF.

The chain links TRBV5-1 to TRBJ2-5, with a possible D match to TRBD1 (6 bases). Trimming took off 2 bases at V and 5 bases at J, with 13 bases between the two ends. Germline-derived CDR1 and CDR2 are SGHRS and YFSETQ. CDR3 length: 14 residues. The CDR3 DNA sequence: TGCGCCAGCAGCTTAAAACAGGGAGTCGAGACCCAGTACTTC. It yields the protein CASSLKQGVETQYF. The full variable domain, completed using reference TRBV5-1 and TRBJ2-5, is KAGVTQTPRYLIKTRGQQVTLSCSPISGHRSVSWYQQTPGQGLQFLFEYFSETQRNKGNFPGRFSGRQFSNSRSEMNVSTLELGDSALYLCASSLKQGVETQYFGPGTRLLVL.

The rearrangement links TRBV4-2 to TRBJ2-1, with 8 bases identical to TRBD2. The CDR3 loop spans 15 amino acids. The junction had 4 bases not matched to a gene; V was cut back by 4 bases and J by 2 bases. Germline V gene lookup returns CDR1 LGHNA and CDR2 YNFKEQ. CDR3 coding DNA: TGTGCCAGCAGCCCATTAGCGGGACCCTACAATGAGCAGTTCTTC. This sequence encodes CASSPLAGPYNEQFF.

This sequence joins TRBV28 and TRBJ1-2; 7 bases map to TRBD1. The germline V gene has CDR1 MDHEN and CDR2 SYDVKM. V gave up 8 bases and J gave up 4 bases; unmatched junction bases: 4. The CDR3 length is 12 residues. The CDR3 sequence is CASRDSLYGYTF. CDR3 nucleotide sequence: TGTGCCAGCCGGGACAGTCTCTATGGCTACACCTTC.

This chain links TRBV9 with TRBJ2-5, with 13 bases identical to TRBD2. CDR3 length equals 14 residues. Germline V lookup: CDR1 SGDLS, CDR2 YYNGEE. Unmatched junction bases numbered 1, after V lost 4 bases and J lost 4 bases. Here the CDR3 DNA reads TGTGCCAGCAGCCGACTAGCGGGAGGAGAGACCCAGTACTTC. Translating it yields CASSRLAGGETQYF.

The rearrangement uses TRBV27 and TRBJ1-5; possibly TRBD1 for D (6 bases). Germline CDR1 is MNHEY and CDR2 is SMNVEV (reference sequence). Trimming removed 4 bases from V and 0 bases from J, with 13 bases in between. The CDR3 covers 16 residues. DNA for the CDR3: TGTGCCAGCAGTTCCACAGGGTATTATAGCAATCAGCCCCAGCATTTT. Protein product: CASSSTGYYSNQPQHF.

The rearrangement uses TRBV7-2 and TRBJ2-5; 10 nucleotides line up with TRBD2. CDR1 and CDR2 (germline): SGHTA, FQGNSA. The CDR3 runs to 17 residues. J lost 1 base, V lost 6 bases, and 11 bases had no gene match. The CDR3 loop is CASSPGFSGGSQETQYF. The CDR3 nucleotides read TGTGCCAGCAGTCCTGGCTTTAGCGGGGGGTCCCAAGAGACCCAGTACTTC.

The CDR3 protein is CSVEGTGVYGYTF. For the CDR3, the DNA is TGCAGCGTTGAAGGGACAGGGGTCTATGGCTACACCTTC. This chain connects TRBV29-1 to TRBJ1-2; 9 positions agree with TRBD1. Germline assignment: CDR1 SQVTM and CDR2 ANQGSEA. The ends lost 1 base at V and 4 bases at J; junction bases unmatched: 1. The CDR3 extends over 13 amino acids.